This T cell receptor (beta chain) was captured in a study of CD8 T cells in ankylosing spondylitis. Findings and caveats of the study: A TCR beta motif made of fewer than 10 highly homologous variants seemed typical of ankylosing spondylitis blood.

Germline V gives CDR1 SGHAT, CDR2 FQNNGV. The CDR3 totals 17 residues. Trimming pared 0 bases from V and 8 bases from J, leaving 20 bases between. Each CDR3 protein is one row after TCRdb ran MiXCR on the 5' RACE reads. The repertoire has about 450,000 distinct CDR3 sequences, 20% to 30% of them found once; the top ten carry 0.75% to 0.9%. This clonotype has only a few counts. The antigen is not known. This TCR derives from a male donor with ankylosing spondylitis. The V gene is TRBV11-2, the J gene TRBJ2-1; possibly TRBD1 for D (5 bases). The sequencing input was blood, either unsorted or a sorted T cell fraction (not recorded which). The CDR3 coding sequence is TGTGCCAGCAGCTTAGATACTTCAGGGATCAGTCCGCATGAGCAGTTCTTC. Its protein is CASSLDTSGISPHEQFF.